Following are 14 T cell receptor beta chains from one sample sequenced in a study of blood T cell repertoires in COVID-19. Only in-frame clones appear in the TCRdb table, and some are missing; sequencing was by immunoSEQ multiplex PCR. Of 60,000 to 65,000 clones listed, 75% to 85% are singletons. The sequenced sample was peripheral blood. Source of these receptors: a woman aged 60-70 years with acute or convalescent COVID-19.

This chain joins TRBV6-1 and TRBJ2-3; 10 positions agree with TRBD1. The germline V gene encodes CDR1 MNHNS and CDR2 SASEGT. The J segment lost 1 base and the V segment lost 3 bases, leaving 4 bases of the junction unmatched. CDR3 size: 16 residues. Here the CDR3 DNA reads TGTGCCAGCAGTGAGACAGGGGGCGCGGGCACAGATACGCAGTATTTT. This sequence encodes CASSETGGAGTDTQYF.

The chain uses TRBV29-1 and TRBJ2-1, with 9 bases that match TRBD2. CDR1 and CDR2 (germline): SQVTM, ANQGSEA. V gave up 3 bases and J gave up 2 bases; unmatched junction bases: 2. This CDR3 spans 14 amino acids. CDR3 nucleotide sequence: TGCAGCGTTGAGCGGGGGGGGGCCTACAATGAGCAGTTCTTC. Its protein is CSVERGGAYNEQFF.

The V and J genes are TRBV20-1 and TRBJ1-2; TRBD1 matches at 8 bases. The V and J ends lost 3 bases and 6 bases, in that order; junction bases with no gene match: 12. The CDR3 loop spans 15 amino acids. Germline CDR1 reads DFQATT; CDR2 reads SNEGSKA (reference sequence). In nucleotides, the CDR3 is TGCAGTGCTAGTCTTCCCTGGACAGGGAGGGATGGCTACACCTTC. Its translation: CSASLPWTGRDGYTF.

The sample holds a few counts of this clone. The CDR3 sequence: CASSLDRAKQPQHF. In nucleotides, the CDR3 is TGTGCCAGCAGTTTGGACAGGGCCAAACAGCCCCAGCATTTT. The chain recombines TRBV2 with TRBJ1-5; the match to TRBD1 covers 8 bases. Germline values: CDR1 SNHLY, CDR2 FYNNEI. With 5 bases clipped from V and 7 bases from J, the junction kept 7 bases outside the gene matches. The length of the CDR3 is 14 residues.

V usage is TRBV9 and J usage is TRBJ1-3; a possible D gene is TRBD1 (6 bases). Per germline, CDR1 SGDLS and CDR2 YYNGEE. CDR3 size: 16 residues. The V gene lost 4 bases and the J gene lost 0 bases, with 14 bases spanning the gap. The CDR3 DNA follows: TGTGCCAGCAGCACCTTTGACAGGTACTCTGGAAACACCATATATTTT. This sequence encodes CASSTFDRYSGNTIYF.

This clone was counted a single time. The CDR3 protein is CASSEREGAEAFF. Here the CDR3 DNA reads TGTGCCAGCAGTGAAAGGGAGGGTGCTGAAGCTTTCTTT. This chain connects TRBV6-1 to TRBJ1-1; D is ambiguous. Germline assignment: CDR1 MNHNS and CDR2 SASEGT. There are 13 residues in the CDR3. V lost 2 bases to trimming and J lost 6 bases, with 10 bases between them.

V gene TRBV6-5 combines with J gene TRBJ1-2, with 7 bases lining up with TRBD1. The V segment lost 7 bases and the J segment 0 bases; nucleotides outside the gene matches: 5. Germline CDR1 MNHEY, CDR2 SVGAGI. The CDR3 runs 14 residues. The CDR3 DNA is TGTGCCAGCAACAGGGGCAGTCCTAACTATGGCTACACCTTC. Its translation is CASNRGSPNYGYTF.

The V call is TRBV19, the J call TRBJ2-7, with TRBD1 matching 7 bases. V lost 5 bases and J lost 4; bases outside the gene matches: 8. CDR1 is LNHDA, CDR2 SQIVND, per germline (reference sequence). This CDR3 is built from 14 residues. In DNA form, the CDR3 reads TGTGCCAGTAGTCCACGGGACAGTCATTACGAGCAGTACTTC. The encoded protein is CASSPRDSHYEQYF.

This chain connects TRBV5-1 to TRBJ2-1; a weak D match, TRBD2 (6 bases). Germline V lookup: CDR1 SGHRS, CDR2 YFSETQ. The germline V and J ends were trimmed by 4 bases and 8 bases, with 25 bases remaining between them. The CDR3 loop spans 17 amino acids. The CDR3 spells CASSPNPDMEGQDEQFF. For the CDR3, the DNA is TGCGCCAGCAGCCCAAACCCGGATATGGAGGGGCAAGATGAGCAGTTCTTC.

The chain combines TRBV6-5 with TRBJ1-1; D gene ambiguous. The CDR3 consists of 13 residues. The ends were cut back, 6 bases at V and 0 bases at J, with 8 bases in the middle. Germline CDR1 MNHEY, CDR2 SVGAGI. CDR3: CASRSTMNTEAFF. For the CDR3, the DNA is TGTGCCAGCAGGTCTACCATGAACACTGAAGCTTTCTTT.

The V and J genes are TRBV5-1 and TRBJ2-5; D ambiguous. This CDR3 region has 13 residues. Germline V CDR1 and CDR2: SGHRS, YFSETQ. V gave up 2 bases and J gave up 1 base, with 6 bases separating them. The CDR3 DNA follows: TGCGCCAGCAGCTTCGAGGCCCAAGAGACCCAGTACTTC. Protein: CASSFEAQETQYF.

V and J are TRBV19 and TRBJ1-6; D gene ambiguous. The CDR3 totals 14 residues. Trimming left V 5 bases short and J 7 bases short, with 12 bases between. Germline V lookup: CDR1 LNHDA, CDR2 SQIVND (reference sequence). CDR3 sequence reads: CASSPQARNSPLHF. The CDR3 DNA reads as TGTGCCAGTAGTCCCCAGGCCCGGAATTCACCCCTCCACTTT.

The CDR3 loop reads CASRDRQGNNSPLHF. The CDR3 DNA is TGTGCCAGCAGGGACCGACAGGGAAATAATTCACCCCTCCACTTT. V usage is TRBV6-5 and J usage is TRBJ1-6; 7 positions agree with TRBD1. The V segment lost 6 bases and the J segment 5 bases; nucleotides outside the gene matches: 7. CDR1 is MNHEY and CDR2 is SVGAGI in the germline V gene. CDR3 length: 15 amino acids.

V usage is TRBV2 and J usage is TRBJ2-3; maybe TRBD1 (6 bases). The CDR3 contains 16 residues. Germline V CDR1 and CDR2: SNHLY, FYNNEI. V lost 7 bases, J lost 4 bases, and 21 bases lay in between. The chain's CDR3 is CASIGSSQGSADTQYF. The CDR3 nucleotides are TGTGCCAGCATAGGGTCATCGCAGGGGTCGGCAGATACGCAGTATTTT. Combining the CDR3 with reference TRBV2 and TRBJ2-3 gives the whole variable domain EPEVTQTPSHQVTQMGQEVILRCVPISNHLYFYWYRQILGQKVEFLVSFYNNEISEKSEIFDDQFSVERPDGSNFTLKIRSTKLEDSAMYFCASIGSSQGSADTQYFGPGTRLTVL.